Below are 18 T cell receptor beta chains sequenced from a single sample in a study of shared clonotypes between healthy human individuals. The data were produced by immunoSEQ multiplex PCR, yet TCRdb's version contains in-frame clones alone and is incomplete. The sample yields approximately 1,000,000 clones, roughly 74% seen once. The sequenced sample consisted of memory CD4+ T cells from PBMCs. Subset in this sample: CD45RA-negative fraction. The receptors stem from a man aged 18 to 29 in good health. Some clones in this sample may be carry-over from other donors' samples.

The chain is built from TRBV4-3 and TRBJ2-1, with 12 bases matching TRBD2. The CDR3 consists of 16 residues. The junction had 4 bases not matched to a gene; V was cut back by 0 bases and J by 7 bases. CDR1 is LGHNA and CDR2 is YSLEER in the germline V gene. CDR3 protein: CASSQDTTSGRNEQFF. The CDR3 coding sequence is TGCGCCAGCAGCCAAGATACCACTAGCGGGAGGAATGAGCAGTTCTTC.

This rearrangement joins TRBV7-9 to TRBJ2-2; D gene ambiguous. Germline V gene sequence: CDR1 SEHNR, CDR2 FQNEAQ (reference sequence). There are 13 residues in the CDR3. Trimming stripped 5 bases from V and 5 bases from J, with 9 bases between. CDR3 amino acids: CASSPPATGELFF. As DNA, the CDR3 is TGTGCCAGCAGCCCCCCAGCGACCGGGGAGCTGTTTTTT.

This clone was recorded once. The same CDR3 is also encoded by other DNA sequences in this sample. The chain couples TRBV15 to TRBJ1-5; D is unresolved. V lost 1 base, J lost 2 bases, and 6 bases lay in between. Germline V lookup: CDR1 LNHNV, CDR2 YYDKDF (reference sequence). The CDR3 runs 14 residues. This chain's CDR3 is CATSRGEGNQPQHF. DNA of the CDR3: TGTGCCACCAGCAGAGGAGAGGGCAATCAGCCCCAGCATTTT.

The chain is built from TRBV5-1 and TRBJ2-5, with D maybe TRBD2 (7 bases). There are 16 residues in the CDR3. Germline V gene data show CDR1 as SGHRS and CDR2 as YFSETQ. Trimming stripped 4 bases from V and 4 bases from J, with 20 bases between. The CDR3 sequence: CASSPMGGGFGETQYF. The CDR3, as DNA: TGCGCCAGCAGCCCAATGGGCGGGGGCTTTGGAGAGACCCAGTACTTC. Filled out from reference TRBV5-1 and TRBJ2-5, the complete variable domain reads KAGVTQTPRYLIKTRGQQVTLSCSPISGHRSVSWYQQTPGQGLQFLFEYFSETQRNKGNFPGRFSGRQFSNSRSEMNVSTLELGDSALYLCASSPMGGGFGETQYFGPGTRLLVL.

On this clone: Being one base from a much bigger clone, this may be a read error. This specimen includes other DNA sequences encoding the same CDR3. The chain couples TRBV6-6 to TRBJ1-1; D ambiguous. Trimming cost V 2 bases and J 0 bases, with 1 base left between them. CDR3 size: 12 residues. The germline CDR1 and CDR2 sequences are MNHNY and SVGAGI (reference sequence). The DNA of the CDR3 is TGTGCCAGCAGTTACCTGAACACTGAAGCTTTCTTT. Translated, it gives CASSYLNTEAFF.

The chain recombines TRBV7-9 with TRBJ2-1, with 7 positions matching TRBD1. The CDR3 spans 15 residues. Germline V gene sequence: CDR1 SEHNR, CDR2 FQNEAQ (reference sequence). V dropped 3 bases and J dropped 6; count of bases not matched to a gene: 8. The CDR3 here is CASSFGTDRLNEQFF. The CDR3 nucleotides are TGTGCCAGCAGCTTTGGGACAGACAGGCTCAATGAGCAGTTCTTC.

The chain couples TRBV6-5 to TRBJ1-2; D gene unclear. Trimming cost V 5 bases and J 5 bases, with 9 bases left between them. This CDR3 region has 12 residues. Germline lookup yields CDR1 MNHEY and CDR2 SVGAGI. Here the CDR3 DNA reads TGTGCCAGCAGTACCGGGATTTATGGCTACACCTTC. Translation gives CASSTGIYGYTF.

The chain employs TRBV5-1 and TRBJ1-1, with 7 bases lining up with TRBD1. Germline-derived CDR1 and CDR2 are SGHRS and YFSETQ. This CDR3 region has 15 residues. With 3 bases clipped from V and 5 bases from J, the junction kept 10 bases outside the gene matches. The DNA of the CDR3 is TGCGCCAGCAGCTCCAATCAACCGGGACAGACTGAAGCTTTCTTT. It codes for CASSSNQPGQTEAFF.

The J gene is TRBJ2-2, the V gene TRBV6-5; D gene unclear. With 2 bases removed from V and 6 bases from J, the gap between germline ends came to 10 bases. Per germline, CDR1 MNHEY and CDR2 SVGAGI. The CDR3 has 14 residues. CDR3 protein: CASSYQRTAGELFF. In DNA form, the CDR3 reads TGTGCCAGCAGTTACCAACGGACGGCCGGGGAGCTGTTTTTT.

The rearrangement links TRBV5-4 to TRBJ1-2; D unclear. The CDR3 is made up of 11 amino acids. Germline loops: CDR1 SGHNT, CDR2 YYREEE (reference sequence). V lost 4 bases, J lost 7 bases, and 8 bases lay in between. CDR3 loop: CASSVTGGYTF. The DNA for the CDR3 is TGTGCCAGCAGCGTCACGGGTGGCTACACCTTC. Together with reference TRBV5-4 and TRBJ1-2, the CDR3 gives the full variable domain: ETGVTQSPTHLIKTRGQQVTLRCSSQSGHNTVSWYQQALGQGPQFIFQYYREEENGRGNFPPRFSGLQFPNYSSELNVNALELDDSALYLCASSVTGGYTFGSGTRLTVV.

The CDR3 loop is CASRTGPAVQYF. CDR3 bases: TGTGCCAGCAGAACGGGCCCCGCGGTGCAGTACTTC. This chain links TRBV28 with TRBJ2-7, with D hard to call. The CDR3 length is 12 residues. The germline CDR1 and CDR2 sequences are MDHEN and SYDVKM. Trimming took off 6 bases at V and 9 bases at J, with 15 bases between the two ends. The full variable domain, its missing parts supplied by reference TRBV28 and TRBJ2-7, is DVKVTQSSRYLVKRTGEKVFLECVQDMDHENMFWYRQDPGLGLRLIYFSYDVKMKEKGDIPEGYSVSREKKERFSLILESASTNQTSMYLCASRTGPAVQYFGPGTRLTVT.

The chain links TRBV5-4 to TRBJ2-2; the D gene is possibly TRBD1 (7 bases). Deletions cut 4 bases from V and 7 bases from J, with 11 bases between. Germline V gene data show CDR1 as SGHNT and CDR2 as YYREEE (reference sequence). The CDR3 runs 13 residues. CDR3 loop: CASSQGGFGELFF. The CDR3 nucleotides read TGTGCCAGCAGCCAGGGGGGCTTCGGGGAGCTGTTTTTT.

The chain uses TRBV6-5 and TRBJ1-5; tentative D call: TRBD1 (5 bases). Germline CDR1 MNHEY, CDR2 SVGAGI. V shed 0 bases and J shed 7 bases, with 10 bases lying between them. This CDR3 spans 14 amino acids. The CDR3 nucleotides read TGTGCCAGCAGTTACTCGACAGAGGGCCAGCCCCAGCATTTT. It is translated as CASSYSTEGQPQHF.

The rearrangement links TRBV7-8 to TRBJ1-5, with D possibly TRBD1 on 6 matching bases. Germline V gene lookup returns CDR1 SGHVS and CDR2 FQNEAQ. Between the trimmed V and J ends, which lost 1 base and 6 bases, there was a span of 13 bases. The CDR3 consists of 15 residues. The CDR3 coding sequence is TGTGCCAGCAGCTTAGGTGTAGGGGGAGGTCAGCCCCAGCATTTT. Translated: CASSLGVGGGQPQHF.

The chain joins TRBV11-3 to TRBJ1-1; no clear D gene. This CDR3 is 13 amino acids long. Trimming stripped 3 bases from V and 1 base from J, with 6 bases between. Germline loops: CDR1 SGHNT, CDR2 YENEEA. The CDR3 sequence: CASSFGRNTEAFF. In DNA, the CDR3 is TGTGCCAGCAGCTTCGGCAGGAACACTGAAGCTTTCTTT.

The gene calls are TRBV5-1 and TRBJ1-4, with TRBD1 as a possible D gene (5 bases). CDR3 length equals 14 residues. The V gene lost 1 base and the J gene lost 3 bases, with 7 bases spanning the gap. CDR1 and CDR2 (germline): SGHRS, YFSETQ. As DNA, the CDR3 is TGCGCCAGCAGCTTGACAGGTCCTAATGAAAAACTGTTTTTT. Its translation: CASSLTGPNEKLFF. The variable domain in full, completed from reference TRBV5-1 and TRBJ1-4, reads KAGVTQTPRYLIKTRGQQVTLSCSPISGHRSVSWYQQTPGQGLQFLFEYFSETQRNKGNFPGRFSGRQFSNSRSEMNVSTLELGDSALYLCASSLTGPNEKLFFGSGTQLSVL.

This clone came up a few times. This sample also contains other DNA sequences that code for the same CDR3. The CDR3 loop is CASSTPGLSYEQYF. In DNA, the CDR3 is TGTGCCAGCAGCACCCCGGGACTTTCCTACGAGCAGTACTTC. The chain uses TRBV28 and TRBJ2-7; a possible D gene is TRBD2 (6 bases). V dropped 6 bases and J dropped 1 base, with 13 bases sitting between them. The V gene's germline CDR1 is MDHEN and CDR2 SYDVKM. The CDR3 covers 14 residues.

The chain combines TRBV6-5 with TRBJ2-2; D unresolved. Deletions cut 7 bases from V and 1 base from J, with 7 bases between. Germline CDR1 and CDR2: MNHEY and SVGAGI. CDR3 length equals 13 residues. This CDR3 is CASIRMNTGELFF. CDR3 DNA sequence: TGTGCCAGCATCAGGATGAACACCGGGGAGCTGTTTTTT.